This record looks at one T cell receptor beta chain sequence and its context. Study processing details: Amplification from reference gene primers served as the basis for estimated nucleated cell counts. Profiling relied on immunoSEQ multiplex PCR, and the TCRdb table lists in-frame clones only, not all of them. V and J calls plus clone size are reproduced from that table; the DNA served to infer D and trimming. The sample yields 410,000 or so clones, 86% seen once. This entry is derived from a study of blood T cell repertoires in COVID-19. Study at large: Acute and convalescent COVID-19 specimens originated in the United States, Italy and Spain. From T cells, B-cell-depleted T cells, or PBMCs came the material, which was cDNA or gDNA.

Source material: peripheral blood. The clonotype was recovered from a woman in her thirties with active or convalescent COVID-19.

The CDR3 here is CASRELAYNEQFF. The CDR3 DNA sequence: TGTGCCAGCAGAGAACTAGCCTACAATGAGCAGTTCTTC. The chain joins TRBV2 to TRBJ2-1; possible D gene TRBD2, 5 bases. V was trimmed by 6 bases and J by 2 bases, leaving 8 bases between them. CDR1 is SNHLY and CDR2 is FYNNEI in the germline V gene. CDR3 length: 13 residues.